This T cell receptor (beta chain) came from a study of response to subunit inactivated influenza vaccine. Study-level points and caveats: A suggestion made by the authors is that each seasonal influenza vaccination recruits few new T cells.

The V end lost 8 bases, the J end lost 2 bases, and 6 bases lay between the germline ends. Germline-derived CDR1 and CDR2 are ENHRY and SYGVKD. The CDR3 extends over 12 amino acids. Note on this clonotype: What it recognizes is unknown.

TCRdb ran MiXCR on the RT-PCR reads and lists one entry per CDR3 protein. The sample shows a few hundred thousand distinct CDR3 sequences, 11% to 15% of them seen only once. This chain uses TRBV10-3 with TRBJ1-4, with D unresolved. Here the sequenced sample was PBMCs from blood, taken 12 days after vaccination. The receptor was derived from a man aged 50 or older who received an inactivated influenza vaccine. CDR3 protein: CAIAETNEKLFF. In DNA form, the CDR3 reads TGTGCCATCGCTGAGACTAATGAAAAACTGTTTTTT.